Listed below are T cell receptor beta chains from one sample, sequenced in a study of metastatic and nonmetastatic thyroid tumors. MiXCR was used by TCRdb to re-call the PCR reads. This table has 17,000 or so clones, roughly 24% appearing once. Sequenced input: adjacent normal tissue. These TCRs come from a female donor with papillary thyroid cancer or a benign thyroid nodule (not recorded which). Some clones in this sample may be carry-over from other donors' samples. CDR3s include the opening cysteine and the closing phenylalanine or tryptophan. A D gene is named only where the DNA matches it firmly. Size tells how often a clone was seen (once, few, many) or the class of an expanded clone, and some rows leave it out.

d_call	v_call	j_call	clone_size	cdr3_nt	cdr3_aa
NA	TRBV6-2/TRBV6-3	TRBJ2-3	many	TGTGCCAGCACCCTACAGAGCACAGATACGCAGTATTTT	CASTLQSTDTQYF
NA	TRBV5-1	TRBJ2-6	NA	TGCGCCAGCAGCCCCGACAGACCTGGGGCCAACGTCCTGACTTTC	CASSPDRPGANVLTF
NA	TRBV4-2	TRBJ1-5	NA	TGTGCCAGCAGCCAAGATACGCAGCCCCAGCATTTT	CASSQDTQPQHF
NA	TRBV9	TRBJ2-1	NA	TGTGCCAGCTCCGGGGGATCGAGCTCCTACAATGATCAGTTCTTC	CASSGGSSSYNDQFF
NA	TRBV7-3	TRBJ1-1	few	TGTGCCAGCAGCCCTGGCGGGGTCACTGAAGCTTTCTTT	CASSPGGVTEAFF
NA	TRBV2	TRBJ2-1	NA	TGTGCCAGCAGCGAAGGACTGCCCTCCTACAATGAGCAGTTCTTC	CASSEGLPSYNEQFF
NA	TRBV5-1	TRBJ1-2	few	TGCGCCAGCAGCCCGGGCTATGGCTACACCTTC	CASSPGYGYTF
NA	TRBV6-1	TRBJ2-1	few	TGTGCCAGCAGTGAAGTGGGGACAAAGCAGTTCTTC	CASSEVGTKQFF
TRBD2	TRBV27	TRBJ2-7	few	TGTGCCAGCAGTCCACTAGCGGGAGCCTACGAGCAGTACTTC	CASSPLAGAYEQYF
NA	TRBV27	TRBJ2-7	few	TGTGCCAGCAGTCCCGGGGTGTCCGGATACGAGCAGTACTTC	CASSPGVSGYEQYF
NA	TRBV10-2	TRBJ2-7	many	TGCGCCAGCAGTGAACACTACGGCGGGCAAAGAACCTACGAGCGGTACTTC	CASSEHYGGQRTYERYF
TRBD1	TRBV19	TRBJ1-2	few	TGTGCCAGCGGATTGGACAGGGGGATCGATGGCTACACCTTC	CASGLDRGIDGYTF
TRBD1	TRBV7-3	TRBJ2-2	NA	TGTGCCAGCAGCCGGGACAGGGGGGGGACCGGGGAGCTGTTTTTT	CASSRDRGGTGELFF
NA	TRBV6-2/TRBV6-3	TRBJ2-5	few	TGTGCCAGCAGTTACTCCCCCGACCGGGGGTCCCAAGAGACCCAGTACTTC	CASSYSPDRGSQETQYF
NA	TRBV5-5	TRBJ1-1	NA	TGTGCCAGCAGCTTGGAGGAGTGGGGGAACACTGAAGCTTTCTTT	CASSLEEWGNTEAFF